This TCR beta chain appears in the sequencing data of a study of CD8+ T cells in alopecia areata. V lost 0 bases and J lost 0; bases outside the gene matches: 1. Per the germline V gene, CDR1 is SGHRS and CDR2 is YFSETQ. CDR3 length: 16 residues. Treatment: oral pan-JAK inhibitor, 5-10 mg twice daily. There are a few counts of this clone. The same CDR3 is also encoded by other DNA sequences in this sample. Extraction and reverse transcription of RNA yielded cDNA as the sequencing template. Libraries were prepared by immunoSEQ multiplex PCR; TCRdb keeps only in-frame clonotypes and omits some of them. Among about 120,000 clones listed, around 56% were seen once.

Sequencing used CD4+ T cells sorted from blood, obtained at week 4, from a patient treated with tofacitinib. The V gene is TRBV5-1, the J gene TRBJ2-1; the match to TRBD2 covers 9 bases. This TCR derives from a human donor with alopecia areata. The CDR3 DNA is TGCGCCAGCAGCTTGGTTAGCGGGAGCTCCTACAATGAGCAGTTCTTC. This gives the protein CASSLVSGSSYNEQFF.